This entry is about one TCR beta chain. Antigen unknown. 5'RACE template switching produced TCR cDNA carrying a universal primer site and UMIs. TCRdb passed the 5' RACE reads through MiXCR, listing each CDR3 protein once. The table lists about 340,000 distinct CDR3 sequences, 8.7% of them singletons. This record comes from a study of T cells after yellow fever vaccination. In the study overall: SMART-Seq v4 Ultra Low Input served to prepare low-cell-number fractions. The study, taken as a whole, reports: Secondary responses were weaker yet peaked faster, day 5 versus 15. Post-booster reappearance was seen for most primary-vaccination clones (around 97% CD4, 75% to 90% CD8).

There are 12 residues in the CDR3. V was shortened by 7 bases and J by 5 bases, with 12 bases between the two germline ends. CDR1 DFQATT and CDR2 SNEGSKA come from the germline V gene (reference sequence). Specimen: PBMCs, collected on the day of the first yellow fever vaccination. The source of this sequence is a man younger than 30 who received the YFV17D yellow fever vaccine. This chain links TRBV20-1 with TRBJ2-1; D is possibly TRBD1 (6 bases). The CDR3 region is CSVRGINNEQFF. CDR3 bases: TGCAGTGTAAGGGGGATTAACAATGAGCAGTTCTTC.